This passage covers 22 T cell receptor beta chains from one sample sequenced in a study of blood T cell repertoires in COVID-19. TCRdb keeps only in-frame clones here, not all; method: immunoSEQ multiplex PCR. The data show fewer than 350,000 clones, with approximately 87% seen just once and about 12% held by the top ten. Sample: peripheral blood. These receptors originate from a woman between 25 and 40 years old with COVID-19, enrolled during active disease.

The chain is built from TRBV28 and TRBJ2-1; TRBD2 aligns across 8 bases. The CDR3 runs to 14 residues. The germline V gene encodes CDR1 MDHEN and CDR2 SYDVKM. V was pared by 4 bases and J by 2 bases, with 1 base of the junction left unmatched. The CDR3 here is CASSWRGAYNEQFF. For the CDR3, the DNA is TGTGCCAGCAGTTGGCGGGGGGCCTACAATGAGCAGTTCTTC.

V is TRBV5-1 and J is TRBJ2-2; tentatively, D is TRBD1 (6 bases). From germline, CDR1 is SGHRS and CDR2 YFSETQ. Trimming left V 3 bases short and J 1 base short, with 7 bases between. The CDR3 is made up of 14 amino acids. CDR3 DNA: TGCGCCAGCAGCTCACAGGGGAACACCGGGGAGCTGTTTTTT. Protein: CASSSQGNTGELFF.

The chain joins TRBV27 to TRBJ1-1, with D possibly TRBD1 on 5 matching bases. This CDR3 region has 14 residues. The V and J ends lost 2 bases and 5 bases respectively, with 12 bases between them. Germline CDR1 is MNHEY and CDR2 is SMNVEV (reference sequence). CDR3 DNA: TGTGCCAGCAGTTTAGCTCGGTCAGGGACTGAAGCTTTCTTT. Encoded protein: CASSLARSGTEAFF.

The V call is TRBV10-3, the J call TRBJ2-4, with 7 nucleotides matching TRBD1. Germline CDR1 and CDR2: ENHRY and SYGVKD. CDR3 length: 17 amino acids. The J segment lost 1 base and the V segment lost 3 bases, leaving 9 bases of the junction unmatched. In DNA form, the CDR3 reads TGTGCCATCAGTGACCCCCACAGGGGTTTCGCCAAAAACATTCAGTACTTC. Its protein is CAISDPHRGFAKNIQYF.

The chain couples TRBV9 to TRBJ1-2; the D gene is possibly TRBD1 (6 bases). Germline CDR1 SGDLS, CDR2 YYNGEE. V lost 1 base, J lost 2 bases, and 9 bases lay in between. The CDR3 is 14 residues long. CDR3 residues: CASSVYRENYGYTF. DNA for the CDR3: TGTGCCAGCAGCGTATACAGGGAGAACTATGGCTACACCTTC.

This clone was counted between two and nine times. The J gene is TRBJ2-3, the V gene TRBV11-2, with 13 bases lining up with TRBD2. CDR1 and CDR2 from the germline V gene are SGHAT and FQNNGV. This CDR3 region has 19 residues. Unmatched junction bases numbered 13, after V lost 5 bases and J lost 2 bases. The CDR3 reads CASSNKLAGGPMATDTQYF. CDR3 coding DNA: TGTGCCAGCAGCAACAAACTAGCGGGGGGGCCGATGGCCACAGATACGCAGTATTTT.

This chain connects TRBV30 to TRBJ1-4, with D perhaps matching TRBD1 (5 bases). The germline V gene encodes CDR1 GTSNPN and CDR2 SVGIG (reference sequence). Trimming cost V 0 bases and J 5 bases, with 13 bases left between them. The CDR3 is 15 residues long. The CDR3, as DNA: TGTGCCTGGAGTGTAGGGGCACAGAAAAATGAAAAACTGTTTTTT. Protein sequence: CAWSVGAQKNEKLFF.

This clone appeared once. V and J are TRBV7-9 and TRBJ2-2, with 11 nucleotides matching TRBD1. The CDR3 contains 16 residues. Trimming cost V 2 bases and J 4 bases; bases outside gene matches: 3. Germline V gene data show CDR1 as SEHNR and CDR2 as FQNEAQ (reference sequence). The CDR3 region has the DNA TGTGCCAGCAGCTTACCGGGACAGGGGGTCACCGGGGAGCTGTTTTTT. Encoded protein: CASSLPGQGVTGELFF.

CDR3 sequence: CASSRSSGGTRSGSYNEQFF. CDR3 nucleotides: TGTGCCAGTAGTAGATCTAGCGGGGGAACCCGATCTGGCTCCTACAATGAGCAGTTCTTC. The genes are TRBV19 and TRBJ2-1, with TRBD2 identical over 10 bases. This CDR3 has 20 amino acids. V was pared by 4 bases and J by 0 bases, with 15 bases of the junction left unmatched. Germline V gene lookup returns CDR1 LNHDA and CDR2 SQIVND (reference sequence).

V and J are TRBV6-5 and TRBJ1-1, with 8 bases matching TRBD1. With V trimmed by 9 bases and J by 2 bases, 8 bases remained unmatched. The length of the CDR3 is 14 residues. Looked up from germline, CDR1 is MNHEY and CDR2 is SVGAGI. CDR3 nucleotides: TGTGCCAGTACAGGGGGATGGGGAAACACTGAAGCTTTCTTT. Translating it yields CASTGGWGNTEAFF.

This chain uses TRBV18 with TRBJ2-7, with TRBD1 as a possible D gene (5 bases). Trimming shortened V by 3 bases and J by 2 bases, and 14 bases separated the two germline ends. The CDR3 covers 15 residues. The germline V gene has CDR1 KGHSH and CDR2 LQKENI. The CDR3 reads CASSPGRDRPYEQYF. CDR3 DNA sequence: TGTGCCAGCTCACCCGGGCGCGACAGACCCTACGAGCAGTACTTC.

V and J are TRBV5-8 and TRBJ1-1; weak D call: TRBD1 (5 bases). Looked up from germline, CDR1 is SGHTS and CDR2 is YDEGEE. V was pared by 4 bases and J by 4 bases, with 11 bases between. This CDR3 is 13 amino acids long. The CDR3 reads CASSRDRGTEAFF. CDR3 coding DNA: TGTGCCAGCAGCCGCGACAGAGGCACTGAAGCTTTCTTT.

The rearrangement uses TRBV11-2 and TRBJ2-7; D possibly corresponds to TRBD1 (7 bases). CDR1 is SGHAT, CDR2 FQNNGV, per germline. The ends were cut back, 4 bases at V and 12 bases at J, with 34 bases in the middle. The CDR3 is 18 residues long. CDR3 nucleotides: TGTGCCAGCAGCTCGCGAAACAGGGGACTTACCCCACTTGAGAAGGGGTACTTC. This gives the protein CASSSRNRGLTPLEKGYF. Complete variable domain (other parts from reference TRBV11-2 and TRBJ2-7): EAGVAQSPRYKIIEKRQSVAFWCNPISGHATLYWYQQILGQGPKLLIQFQNNGVVDDSQLPKDRFSAERLKGVDSTLKIQPAKLEDSAVYLCASSSRNRGLTPLEKGYFGPGTRLTVT.

V gene TRBV24-1 combines with J gene TRBJ2-3, with D possibly matching TRBD2 (6 bases). Germline V CDR1 and CDR2: KGHDR, SFDVKD. This CDR3 spans 14 amino acids. Trimming stripped 3 bases from V and 4 bases from J, with 10 bases between. CDR3 loop: CATSDPSGADTQYF. For the CDR3, the DNA is TGTGCCACCAGTGATCCCTCGGGGGCAGATACGCAGTATTTT.

In this sample, this clone turned up a few times. V gene TRBV5-4 combines with J gene TRBJ2-7; TRBD2 aligns across 8 bases. The V segment lost 3 bases and the J segment 6 bases; nucleotides outside the gene matches: 11. Germline V gene sequence: CDR1 SGHNT, CDR2 YYREEE (reference sequence). The CDR3 runs 15 residues. The CDR3 sequence: CASSYRSGAPSEQYF. CDR3 DNA: TGTGCCAGCAGCTACCGTAGCGGGGCCCCTAGCGAGCAGTACTTC.

The gene calls are TRBV7-5 and TRBJ1-1; the table calls TRBD1, which could not be checked here. TRBV7-5 is termed a pseudogene. The CDR3 loop spans 13 amino acids. CDR3 bases: TGTGTCAGAAGCGCAACAGGGGTCACTGAAGCTTTCTTT. Protein product: CVRSATGVTEAFF.

V is TRBV7-6 and J is TRBJ2-5, with a weak D call TRBD2 (6 bases). V shed 5 bases and J shed 7 bases, with 14 bases lying between them. Per the germline V gene, CDR1 is SGHVS and CDR2 is FNYEAQ. This CDR3 is 13 amino acids long. CDR3 loop: CASSAPLGGTQYF. Written as DNA, the CDR3 is TGTGCCAGCAGCGCCCCCCTGGGGGGGACCCAGTACTTC.

J is TRBJ1-1 and V is TRBV19; D remains ambiguous. The V end lost 0 bases, the J end lost 1 base, and 3 bases lay between the germline ends. The CDR3 contains 13 residues. Germline CDR1 LNHDA, CDR2 SQIVND (reference sequence). The DNA of the CDR3 is TGTGCCAGTAGTATAGACGGGAACACTGAAGCTTTCTTT. This sequence encodes CASSIDGNTEAFF.

The gene calls are TRBV10-2 and TRBJ2-5, with 10 bases aligning to TRBD2. The CDR3 is made up of 15 amino acids. Germline CDR1 is WSHSY and CDR2 is SAAADI. Trimming at V came to 3 bases and at J to 2 bases, leaving 3 bases not matched to a gene. The CDR3 protein is CASSDGTSAQETQYF. CDR3 nucleotides: TGCGCCAGCAGTGACGGGACTAGCGCACAAGAGACCCAGTACTTC.

This chain connects TRBV3-1 (or the pseudogene TRBV3-2) to TRBJ2-5; 8 bases map to TRBD2. V lost 1 base to trimming and J lost 7 bases; unmatched junction nucleotides: 11. Germline V CDR1 and CDR2: LGHDT, YNNKEL (reference sequence). The CDR3 is 16 amino acids. For the CDR3, the DNA is TGTGCCAGCAGCCAAGTGAGCGGGGGTGCTAATAGGACCCAGTACTTC. Translated: CASSQVSGGANRTQYF.

The chain recombines TRBV11-3 with TRBJ2-7, with TRBD1 identical over 9 bases. The CDR3 length is 14 residues. The trim removed 4 bases at V and 3 bases at J, leaving 4 bases unmatched. Germline V gene lookup returns CDR1 SGHNT and CDR2 YENEEA. Written as DNA, the CDR3 is TGTGCCAGCAGCTCGGGACAGGGCGTCTACGAGCAGTACTTC. It translates to CASSSGQGVYEQYF.

This CDR3 reads CASSLASFPETQYF. The CDR3 nucleotides read TGTGCCAGCAGCTTAGCGAGCTTCCCTGAGACCCAGTACTTC. The chain employs TRBV7-9 and TRBJ2-5; D is unresolved. From germline, CDR1 is SEHNR and CDR2 FQNEAQ (reference sequence). There are 14 residues in the CDR3. With 0 bases removed from V and 5 bases from J, the gap between germline ends came to 10 bases.